This T cell receptor beta chain stems from a study of blood T cell repertoires in COVID-19. Study at large: The analysed material was cDNA or gDNA that came from T cells, B-cell-depleted T cells, or PBMCs.

In the authors' methods: Reference gene primer amplification gave nucleated cell count estimates. The data were produced by immunoSEQ multiplex PCR, yet TCRdb's version contains in-frame clones alone and is incomplete. From that table come the V and J calls and clone size; the DNA was used to work out D and trimming. The table records around 190,000 clones, about 80% of them present only once. This CDR3 has 17 amino acids. The junction had 11 bases not matched to a gene; V was cut back by 3 bases and J by 3 bases. Per germline, CDR1 SGHTA and CDR2 FQGNSA. Sequencing was carried out using peripheral blood. This chain connects TRBV7-2 to TRBJ2-3, with 8 nucleotides matching TRBD2. The sequence came from a man between 65 and 85 years old with active or convalescent COVID-19. In DNA, the CDR3 is TGTGCCAGCAGCTTCACACCGGGGCTAGCGGGTACAGATACGCAGTATTTT. Protein product: CASSFTPGLAGTDTQYF.